The clone carrying this TCR beta chain was counted ten times or more. The antigen is not known. V shed 5 bases and J shed 2 bases, with 22 bases lying between them. Germline loops: CDR1 SGHRS, CDR2 YFSETQ. CDR3 length: 17 residues. Reverse transcription of blood and skin TCR RNA was primed at alpha and beta constant regions. Each CDR3 protein is one row after TCRdb ran MiXCR on the UMI-ligation and nested PCR reads. The data contain 15,000 to 20,000 distinct CDR3 sequences, 8% to 10% of them singletons. The data were taken from a study of naive and memory T cell subsets. Findings and caveats of the study: Delayed type IV hypersensitivity infiltration was taken to explain higher tuberculin-site TCR counts.

Treatment here: skin biopsy from PPD injection site in Mantoux-positive individual. Cells were not sorted; total RNA input targeted about 1 to 1000 ng. The library had UMIs added by 3' ligation of an oligonucleotide to TCR cDNA. The gene calls are TRBV5-1 and TRBJ2-5, with D maybe TRBD1 (6 bases). This sequence was found in an adult in good health. The source material was skin, sampled from a tuberculin skin test site. Here the CDR3 DNA reads TGCGCCAGCAGTAGGGGGACGCCGCGAAAAATACAAGAGACCCAGTACTTC. Translation: CASSRGTPRKIQETQYF. Using reference TRBV5-1 and TRBJ2-5 for the parts outside the CDR3, the full variable domain is KAGVTQTPRYLIKTRGQQVTLSCSPISGHRSVSWYQQTPGQGLQFLFEYFSETQRNKGNFPGRFSGRQFSNSRSEMNVSTLELGDSALYLCASSRGTPRKIQETQYFGPGTRLLVL.